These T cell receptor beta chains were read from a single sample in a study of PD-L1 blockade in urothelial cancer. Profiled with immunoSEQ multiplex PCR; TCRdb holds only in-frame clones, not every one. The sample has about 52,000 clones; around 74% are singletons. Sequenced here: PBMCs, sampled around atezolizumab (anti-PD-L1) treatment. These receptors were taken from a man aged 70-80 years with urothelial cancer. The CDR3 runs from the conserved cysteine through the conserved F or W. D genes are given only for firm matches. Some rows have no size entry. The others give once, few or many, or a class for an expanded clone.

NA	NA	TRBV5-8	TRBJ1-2	TGTGCCAGCAGCTCCGGTGGACTGATAAATGGCTACACCTTC	CASSSGGLINGYTF
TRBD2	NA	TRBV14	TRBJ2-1	TGTGCCAGCAGCCCCTTAGAAAGCGGGGTAAGGGAGCAGTTCTTC	CASSPLESGVREQFF
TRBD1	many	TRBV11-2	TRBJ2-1	TGTGCCAGCAGCTTAGGGACAGGGGGACACCGATACAATGAGCAGTTCTTC	CASSLGTGGHRYNEQFF
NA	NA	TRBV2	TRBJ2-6	TGTGCCAGCAGGGAACAGGACAGATACCCCTCTGGGGCCAACGTCCTGACTTTC	CASREQDRYPSGANVLTF
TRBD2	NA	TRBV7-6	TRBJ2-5	TGTGCCAGCAGCTTAGTCCTAGCGGGGGAGACCCAGTACTTC	CASSLVLAGETQYF
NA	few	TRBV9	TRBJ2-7	TGTGCCAGCAGCCAGGGGCCCCAAACTTACGAGCAGTACTTC	CASSQGPQTYEQYF
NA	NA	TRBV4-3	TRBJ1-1	TGCGCCAGCAGCCAAGATTATAGGAACACTGAAGCTTTCTTT	CASSQDYRNTEAFF
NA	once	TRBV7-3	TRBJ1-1	TGTGCCAGCAGTCCGACGGGACAAATGAACACTGAAGCTTTCTTT	CASSPTGQMNTEAFF
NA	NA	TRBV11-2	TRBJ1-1	TGTGCCAGCAGCCCGCGCAGGGAAGCTTTCTTT	CASSPRREAFF
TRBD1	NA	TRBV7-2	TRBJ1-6	TGTGCCAGCAGCTTAGTAGGGACAGCCTCACCCCTCCACTTT	CASSLVGTASPLHF
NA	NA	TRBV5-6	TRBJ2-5	TGTGCCAGCAGCCCCACCCTGGCCGGGGAGACCCAGTACTTC	CASSPTLAGETQYF
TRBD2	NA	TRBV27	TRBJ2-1	TGTGCCAGCAGTTCTGGACTAGCGGTCTACAATGAGCAGTTCTTC	CASSSGLAVYNEQFF
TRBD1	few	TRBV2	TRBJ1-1	TGTGCCAGCAGTAGACAGGGATCCAACACTGAAGCTTTCTTT	CASSRQGSNTEAFF
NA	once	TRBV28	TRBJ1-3	TGTGCCAGCAGTTTACCTACAGGGAGTGGAAACACCATATATTTT	CASSLPTGSGNTIYF
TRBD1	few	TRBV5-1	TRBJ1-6	TGCGCCAGCAGCTTGGGGACAGGGAATTCACCCCTCCACTTT	CASSLGTGNSPLHF
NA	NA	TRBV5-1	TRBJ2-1	TGCGCCAGCAGCTTCACTAGGTACAATGAGCAGTTCTTC	CASSFTRYNEQFF
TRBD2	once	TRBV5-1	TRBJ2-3	TGCGCCAGCAGCTTGGCCGGGCTAGCGGGAATCACAGATACGCAGTATTTT	CASSLAGLAGITDTQYF
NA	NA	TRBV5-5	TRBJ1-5	TGTGCCAGCAGCCAACAACGGGATCAGCCCCAGCATTTT	CASSQQRDQPQHF
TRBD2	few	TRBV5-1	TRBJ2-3	TGCGCCAGCAGACCGGGACTAGCGGGCACAGATACGCAGTATTTT	CASRPGLAGTDTQYF
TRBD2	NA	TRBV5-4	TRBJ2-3	TGTGCCAGCAGCGTACTAGCGGGGGACACAGATACGCAGTATTTT	CASSVLAGDTDTQYF
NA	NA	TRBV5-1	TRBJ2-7	TGCGCCAGCAGCCCCGAGGGTTACTACGAGCAGTACTTC	CASSPEGYYEQYF
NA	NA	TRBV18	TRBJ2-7	TGTGCCAGCTCACCCAGGACAGATTTCTACGAGCAGTACTTC	CASSPRTDFYEQYF
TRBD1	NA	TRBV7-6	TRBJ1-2	TGTGCCAGCAGCCGGGACAGGGGAAGTGGTGGCTACACCTTC	CASSRDRGSGGYTF
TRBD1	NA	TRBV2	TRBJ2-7	TGTGCCGGAGCCGGGACAGCCCCTTCCCGGGAGCAGTACTTC	CAGAGTAPSREQYF
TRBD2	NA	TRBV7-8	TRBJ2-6	TGTGCCAGCAGCTTACTAGCGGGGTTCTCTGGGGCCAACGTCCTGACTTTC	CASSLLAGFSGANVLTF
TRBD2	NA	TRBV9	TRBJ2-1	TGTGCCAGCAGTGCAACTAGCGGATCTACCTACAATGAGCAGTTCTTC	CASSATSGSTYNEQFF
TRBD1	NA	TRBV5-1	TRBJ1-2	TGCGCCAGCAGCTTGACAGGACAGGACGCGATAGGGGGTGACTACACCTTC	CASSLTGQDAIGGDYTF
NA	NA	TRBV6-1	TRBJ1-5	TGTGCCAGCACCAGGGATTATAGCAATCAGCCCCAGCATTTT	CASTRDYSNQPQHF
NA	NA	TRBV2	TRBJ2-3	TGTGCCAGCAGTGCTGGCGGAGGCTCCGCAGATACGCAGTATTTT	CASSAGGGSADTQYF
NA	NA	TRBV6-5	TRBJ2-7	TGTGCCAGCAGTTCCTTAAGTTCAGGGGCTGAGCAGTACTTC	CASSSLSSGAEQYF
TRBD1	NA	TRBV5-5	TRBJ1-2	TGTGCCAGCAGGTCCGGGACAGGGTCCTATGGCTACACCTTC	CASRSGTGSYGYTF
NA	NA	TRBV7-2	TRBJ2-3	TGTGCCAGCAGCTTAGCGCGTAGGGGCTCAGATACGCAGTATTTT	CASSLARRGSDTQYF
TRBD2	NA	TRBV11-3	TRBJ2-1	TGTGCCAGCAGCTTCACAGGACTAGCGGGAGGGGAGCAGTTCTTC	CASSFTGLAGGEQFF
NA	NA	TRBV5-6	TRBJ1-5	TGTGCCAGCAGCTCGCGGCGGGGGCCAAATAGCAATCAGCCCCAGCATTTT	CASSSRRGPNSNQPQHF
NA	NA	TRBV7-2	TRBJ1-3	TGTGCCAGCAGCTTAACCGAGGGGAGGAGAAACACCATATATTTT	CASSLTEGRRNTIYF
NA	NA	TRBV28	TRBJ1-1	TGTGCCAGCAGTTATCCCGGGAAATCGAAGGGAGCTTTCTTT	CASSYPGKSKGAFF
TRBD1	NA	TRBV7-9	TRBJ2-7	TGTGCCAGCAGCTTAGCGGGGACAGGGTACGAGCAGTACTTC	CASSLAGTGYEQYF
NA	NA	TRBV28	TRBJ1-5	TGTGCCAGCAGTCCTCGGACAGTTTTAAGCAATCAGCCCCAGCATTTT	CASSPRTVLSNQPQHF
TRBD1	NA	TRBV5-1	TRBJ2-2	TGCGCCAGCAGCCCCCGGGACAGAACGAACACCGGGGAGCTGTTTTTT	CASSPRDRTNTGELFF
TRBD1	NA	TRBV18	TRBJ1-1	TGTGCCAGCTCACAAGTGACAGGGGGCTTCGGAGTCGGGGCTTTCTTT	CASSQVTGGFGVGAFF
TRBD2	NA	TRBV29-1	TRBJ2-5	TGCAGCGTCAACGACAGCGGGGAGGTAGAGACCCAGTACTTC	CSVNDSGEVETQYF
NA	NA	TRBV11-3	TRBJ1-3	TGTGCCAGCAGCCCGCAAATTAGCTCTGGAAACACCATATATTTT	CASSPQISSGNTIYF
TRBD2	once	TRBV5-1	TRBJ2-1	TGCGCCAGCAGCAAGGAAGCGGGGGGGGATGGTGAGCAGTTCTTC	CASSKEAGGDGEQFF
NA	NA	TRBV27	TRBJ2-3	TGTGCCAGTACTCTAGGTTCCGGCACAGATACGCAGTATTTT	CASTLGSGTDTQYF
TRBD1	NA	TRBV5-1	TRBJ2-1	TGCGCCAGCAGCTCGTCCCGGGACAGGGGCTACAATGAGCAGTTCTTC	CASSSSRDRGYNEQFF
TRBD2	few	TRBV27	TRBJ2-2	TGTGCCAGCAGTCCCAAGGGTCTAGCGGGGGGGACCGGGGAGCTGTTTTTT	CASSPKGLAGGTGELFF
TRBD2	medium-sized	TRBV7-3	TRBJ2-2	TGTGCCAGCAGCTTGGGGGGGTCCACCGGGGAGCTGTTTTTT	CASSLGGSTGELFF